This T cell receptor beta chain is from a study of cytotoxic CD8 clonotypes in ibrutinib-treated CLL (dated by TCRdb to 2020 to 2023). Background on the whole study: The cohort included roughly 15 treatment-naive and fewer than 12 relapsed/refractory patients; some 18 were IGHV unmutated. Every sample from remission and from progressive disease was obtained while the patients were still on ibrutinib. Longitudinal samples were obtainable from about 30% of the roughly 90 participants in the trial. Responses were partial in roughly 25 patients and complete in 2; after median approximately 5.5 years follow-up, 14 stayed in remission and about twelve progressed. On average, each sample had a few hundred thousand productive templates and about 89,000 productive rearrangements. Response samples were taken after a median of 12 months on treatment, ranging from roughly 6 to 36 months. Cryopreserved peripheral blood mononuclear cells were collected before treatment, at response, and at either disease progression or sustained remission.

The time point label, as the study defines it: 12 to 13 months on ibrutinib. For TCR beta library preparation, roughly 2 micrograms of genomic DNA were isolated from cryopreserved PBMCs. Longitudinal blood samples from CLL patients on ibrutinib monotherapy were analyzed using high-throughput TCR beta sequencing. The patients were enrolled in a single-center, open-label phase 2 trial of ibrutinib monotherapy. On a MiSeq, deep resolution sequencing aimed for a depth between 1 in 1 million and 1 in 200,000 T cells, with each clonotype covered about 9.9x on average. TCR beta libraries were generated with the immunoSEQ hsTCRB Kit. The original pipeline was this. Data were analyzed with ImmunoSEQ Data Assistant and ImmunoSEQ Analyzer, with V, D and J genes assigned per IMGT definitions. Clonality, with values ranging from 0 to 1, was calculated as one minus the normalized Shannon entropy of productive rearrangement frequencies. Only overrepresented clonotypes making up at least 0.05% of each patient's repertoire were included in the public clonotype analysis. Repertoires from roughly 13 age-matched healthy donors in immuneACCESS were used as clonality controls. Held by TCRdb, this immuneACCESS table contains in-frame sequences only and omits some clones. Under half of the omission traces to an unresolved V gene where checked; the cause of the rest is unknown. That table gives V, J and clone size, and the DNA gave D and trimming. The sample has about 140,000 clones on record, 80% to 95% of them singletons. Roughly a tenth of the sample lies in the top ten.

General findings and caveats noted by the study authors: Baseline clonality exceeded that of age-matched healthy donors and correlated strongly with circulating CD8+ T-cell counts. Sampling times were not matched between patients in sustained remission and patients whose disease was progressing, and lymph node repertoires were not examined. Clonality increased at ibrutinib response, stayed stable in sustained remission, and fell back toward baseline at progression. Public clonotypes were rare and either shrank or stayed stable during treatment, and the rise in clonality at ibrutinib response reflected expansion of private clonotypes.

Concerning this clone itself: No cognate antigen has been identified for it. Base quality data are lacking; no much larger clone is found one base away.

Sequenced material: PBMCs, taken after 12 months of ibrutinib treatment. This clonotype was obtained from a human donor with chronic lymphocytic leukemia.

The CDR3 in this case is CASSSASGSDIQYF. The DNA sequence reads TGTGCCAGCAGTTCCGCTAGCGGGAGTGACATTCAGTACTTC. The chain uses TRBV6-5 and TRBJ2-4, with 10 middle bases fitting TRBD2. From the cysteine up to the phenylalanine, the CDR3 has a length of 14 residues. The retained sequence is limited to the CDR3, 42 bases, with the frame set at the first base. The germline V end is reduced by 4 bases and the J end by 8 bases; junction bases left unmatched: 5. Looking up the germline V gene yields CDR1 MNHEY and CDR2 SVGAGI.